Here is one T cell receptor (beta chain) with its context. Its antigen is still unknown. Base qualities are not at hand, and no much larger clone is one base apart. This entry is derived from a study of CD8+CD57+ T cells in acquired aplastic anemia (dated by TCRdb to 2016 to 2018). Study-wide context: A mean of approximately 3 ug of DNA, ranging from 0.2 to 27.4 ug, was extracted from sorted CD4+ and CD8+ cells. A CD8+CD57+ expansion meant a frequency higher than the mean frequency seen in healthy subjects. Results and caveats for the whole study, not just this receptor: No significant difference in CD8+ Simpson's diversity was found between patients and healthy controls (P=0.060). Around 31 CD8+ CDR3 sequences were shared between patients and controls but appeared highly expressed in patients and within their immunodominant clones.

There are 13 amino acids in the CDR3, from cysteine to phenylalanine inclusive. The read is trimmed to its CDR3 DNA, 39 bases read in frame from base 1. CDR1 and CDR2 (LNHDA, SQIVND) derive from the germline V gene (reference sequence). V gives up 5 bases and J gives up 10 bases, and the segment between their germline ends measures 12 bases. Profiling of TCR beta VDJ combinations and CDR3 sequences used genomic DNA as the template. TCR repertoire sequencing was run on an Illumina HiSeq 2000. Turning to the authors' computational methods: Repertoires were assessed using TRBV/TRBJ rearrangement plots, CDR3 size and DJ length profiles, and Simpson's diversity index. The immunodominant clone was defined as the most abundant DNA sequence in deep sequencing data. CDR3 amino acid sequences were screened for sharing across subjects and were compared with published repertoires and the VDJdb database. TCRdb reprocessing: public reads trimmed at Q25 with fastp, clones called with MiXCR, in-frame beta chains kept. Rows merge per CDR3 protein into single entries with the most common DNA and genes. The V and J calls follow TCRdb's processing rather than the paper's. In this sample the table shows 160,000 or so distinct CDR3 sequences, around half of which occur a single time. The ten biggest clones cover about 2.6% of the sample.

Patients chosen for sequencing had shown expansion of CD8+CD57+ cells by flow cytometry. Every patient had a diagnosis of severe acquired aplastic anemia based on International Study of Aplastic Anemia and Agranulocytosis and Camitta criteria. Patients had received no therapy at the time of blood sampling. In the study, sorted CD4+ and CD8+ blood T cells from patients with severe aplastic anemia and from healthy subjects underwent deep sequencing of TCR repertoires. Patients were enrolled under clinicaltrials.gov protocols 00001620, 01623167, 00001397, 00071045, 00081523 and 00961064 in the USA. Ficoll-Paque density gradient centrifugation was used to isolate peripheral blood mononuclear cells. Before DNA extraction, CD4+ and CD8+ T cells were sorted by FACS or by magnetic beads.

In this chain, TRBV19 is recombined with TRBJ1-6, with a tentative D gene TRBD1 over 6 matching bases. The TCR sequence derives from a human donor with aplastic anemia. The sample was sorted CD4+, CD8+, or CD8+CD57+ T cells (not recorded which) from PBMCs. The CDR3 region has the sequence CASSASGGSPLHF. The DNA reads TGTGCCAGTAGTGCGTCCGGGGGCTCACCCCTCCACTTT.